These 10 T cell receptor beta chains came from one sample sequenced in a study of graft-versus-host responses after intestinal transplantation. These receptors' targets are unknown. The repertoire was sequenced with immunoSEQ multiplex PCR; TCRdb's copy has only in-frame clones and lacks some. This table holds about 120,000 clones, 80% to 95% found once. Source: unstimulated CD4+ T cells sorted from spleen or lymph node cells, taken before intestinal transplant. The origin of the receptors is a human donor who received an intestinal transplant.

The chain employs TRBV2 and TRBJ2-7; unclear D gene. V lost 8 bases to trimming and J lost 6 bases, with 23 bases between them. The CDR3 consists of 15 residues. Germline CDR1 SNHLY, CDR2 FYNNEI. CDR3 amino acids: CASHPPLRHELEQYF. The CDR3 DNA sequence: TGTGCCAGCCACCCTCCACTTCGACACGAACTCGAGCAGTACTTC.

V gene TRBV19 combines with J gene TRBJ2-1; 10 bases are shared with TRBD2. With 6 bases clipped from V and 5 bases from J, the junction kept 7 bases outside the gene matches. Per germline, CDR1 LNHDA and CDR2 SQIVND (reference sequence). This CDR3 is built from 15 residues. The CDR3 here is CASRPGLAPHNEQFF. CDR3 DNA: TGTGCCAGTAGACCGGGACTAGCGCCCCACAATGAGCAGTTCTTC.

This rearrangement joins TRBV5-4 to TRBJ2-3; 8 bases map to TRBD1. J gave up 4 bases and V 2 bases, and 9 bases lay outside the gene matches. CDR1 and CDR2 (germline): SGHNT, YYREEE (reference sequence). The length of the CDR3 is 16 residues. CDR3 amino acids: CASSFPRQGAADTQYF. CDR3 in DNA: TGTGCCAGCAGCTTCCCACGCCAGGGGGCGGCAGATACGCAGTATTTT.

The chain employs TRBV7-8 and TRBJ2-7; TRBD1 aligns across 10 bases. This CDR3 spans 15 amino acids. Germline CDR1 reads SGHVS; CDR2 reads FQNEAQ. The junction had 6 bases not matched to a gene; V was cut back by 5 bases and J by 2 bases. The CDR3 DNA reads as TGTGCCAGCAGCCACCCCGGGACAGGGGCCTACGAGCAGTACTTC. The encoded protein is CASSHPGTGAYEQYF. Full variable domain (outside the CDR3, taken from reference TRBV7-8 and TRBJ2-7): GAGVSQSPRYKVAKRGQDVALRCDPISGHVSLFWYQQALGQGPEFLTYFQNEAQLDKSGLPSDRFFAERPEGSVSTLKIQRTQQEDSAVYLCASSHPGTGAYEQYFGPGTRLTVT.

This chain links TRBV15 with TRBJ2-7, with D possibly TRBD2 on 5 matching bases. The germline gives CDR1 LNHNV, CDR2 YYDKDF (reference sequence). This CDR3 region has 16 residues. Trimming removed 3 bases at V and 0 bases at J, with 15 bases between. The CDR3 DNA sequence: TGTGCCACCAGCAGGGAAATAGCGCACAGCTCCTACGAGCAGTACTTC. It specifies CATSREIAHSSYEQYF.

This clone appeared a few times. This chain connects TRBV7-3 to TRBJ2-2, with 7 bases lining up with TRBD2. Per the germline V gene, CDR1 is SGHTA and CDR2 is FQGTGA. Trimming removed 6 bases from V and 4 bases from J; junction bases left unmatched: 5. There are 14 residues in the CDR3. The CDR3 nucleotides are TGTGCCAGCAGTCTAGCGGCCCCCACCGGGGAGCTGTTTTTT. It specifies CASSLAAPTGELFF.

This chain links TRBV5-1 with TRBJ2-1; 7 bases map to TRBD2. The CDR3 contains 14 residues. The germline CDR1 and CDR2 sequences are SGHRS and YFSETQ. V was pared by 4 bases and J by 4 bases, with 5 bases of the junction left unmatched. The CDR3 is CASSPLAPYNEQFF. The CDR3 DNA sequence: TGCGCCAGCAGCCCACTAGCGCCTTACAATGAGCAGTTCTTC.

The J gene is TRBJ2-3, the V gene TRBV5-4, with unresolved D. Germline lookup yields CDR1 SGHNT and CDR2 YYREEE (reference sequence). The CDR3 is 15 amino acids. The ends were cut back, 0 bases at V and 3 bases at J, with 11 bases in the middle. The CDR3 is CASSLAPSETDTQYF. The DNA of the CDR3 is TGTGCCAGCAGCTTGGCCCCCTCAGAGACAGATACGCAGTATTTT.

The J gene is TRBJ1-3, the V gene TRBV29-1; D not certain. CDR3 size: 13 residues. The V end lost 3 bases, the J end lost 0 bases, and 6 bases lay between the germline ends. Germline lookup yields CDR1 SQVTM and CDR2 ANQGSEA. In DNA form, the CDR3 reads TGCAGCGTTGACAGCCTCTCTGGAAACACCATATATTTT. Protein product: CSVDSLSGNTIYF.

The CDR3 bases are TGTGCCAGCAGTGAGGGGACAGGGGCTAATAACGAGTTCTTC. Amino acid sequence: CASSEGTGANNEFF. V usage is TRBV2 and J usage is TRBJ2-1; TRBD1 aligns across 10 bases. Trimming cost V 3 bases and J 14 bases; bases outside gene matches: 10. Germline-derived CDR1 and CDR2 are SNHLY and FYNNEI. This CDR3 is built from 14 residues. Full variable domain (missing parts from reference TRBV2 and TRBJ2-1): EPEVTQTPSHQVTQMGQEVILRCVPISNHLYFYWYRQILGQKVEFLVSFYNNEISEKSEIFDDQFSVERPDGSNFTLKIRSTKLEDSAMYFCASSEGTGANNEFFGPGTRLTVL.